This passage covers 21 T cell receptor beta chains from one sample sequenced in a study of blood T cells in healthy people across ages. For the second PCR, which ran for about 7 to 11 cycles, a sample-barcoded 5' primer and a J-beta primer mix were used. MiXCR was run by TCRdb on the 5' RACE reads, yielding one entry per CDR3 protein. The repertoire holds about 1.7 million distinct CDR3 sequences, with 28% as singletons. The sequencing input was blood. These receptors were obtained from a woman in her thirties in good health.

The chain has TRBV10-3 and TRBJ2-7; D is possibly TRBD1 (5 bases). The CDR3 covers 13 residues. Trimming shortened V by 2 bases and J by 4 bases, and 9 bases separated the two germline ends. CDR1 and CDR2 from the germline V gene are ENHRY and SYGVKD. The chain's CDR3 is CAISEGAEYEQYF. In nucleotides, the CDR3 is TGTGCCATCAGTGAGGGGGCCGAATACGAGCAGTACTTC.

This clonotype was picked up a small number of times. The chain combines TRBV4-1 with TRBJ1-1, with 7 positions matching TRBD1. V shed 5 bases, J shed 1 base, and the junction held 7 bases outside the gene matches. Germline V gene data show CDR1 as MGHRA and CDR2 as YSYEKL. The length of the CDR3 is 15 residues. The CDR3 DNA reads TGCGCCAGCAGCGCAAGACAGGGCCAGAACACTGAAGCTTTCTTT. Its translation is CASSARQGQNTEAFF.

V and J are TRBV3-1 and TRBJ2-5; the D gene is possibly TRBD2 (7 bases). V lost 2 bases, J lost 5 bases, and 18 bases lay in between. The CDR3 length is 16 residues. Germline V CDR1 and CDR2: LGHDT, YNNKEL (reference sequence). The CDR3 nucleotides are TGTGCCAGCAGCCAAACGGATCGGGGGGCGCTGGAGACCCAGTACTTC. Its translation: CASSQTDRGALETQYF.

The rearrangement joins TRBV12-3 or TRBV12-4 to TRBJ1-4; D unresolved. Trimming pared 5 bases from V and 0 bases from J, leaving 16 bases between. The CDR3 is 17 residues long. In DNA, the CDR3 is TGTGCCAGCAGTCCTCGGGGAGGTCGGGCAACTAATGAAAAACTGTTTTTT. Residues: CASSPRGGRATNEKLFF.

This sequence joins TRBV7-2 and TRBJ2-7; 7 nucleotides match TRBD1. The length of the CDR3 is 14 residues. After removal of 1 base from V and 5 bases from J, the junction contained 5 bases not matched to a gene. The germline V gene encodes CDR1 SGHTA and CDR2 FQGNSA. DNA for the CDR3: TGTGCCAGCAGCTTAGGAACCAGGGGGAACGAGCAGTACTTC. It is translated as CASSLGTRGNEQYF. Full variable domain (remainder filled in from reference TRBV7-2 and TRBJ2-7): GAGVSQSPSNKVTEKGKDVELRCDPISGHTALYWYRQSLGQGLEFLIYFQGNSAPDKSGLPSDRFSAERTGGSVSTLTIQRTQQEDSAVYLCASSLGTRGNEQYFGPGTRLTVT.

In its sample, this clonotype was seen a few times. V usage is TRBV7-9 and J usage is TRBJ2-1; 7 bases fit TRBD2. The CDR3 runs to 15 residues. Germline-derived CDR1 and CDR2 are SEHNR and FQNEAQ (reference sequence). Losses at the gene ends were 1 base for V and 4 bases for J; bases not matched to a gene: 4. The CDR3 loop reads CASSLEREVYNEQFF. CDR3 DNA: TGTGCCAGCAGCTTAGAGCGGGAAGTGTACAATGAGCAGTTCTTC.

This clonotype occurred a few times. The CDR3 nucleotides are TGTGCCAGCAGCAGGCTAACCGGGACTAGTAGCGATGAGCAGTACTTC. Its translation is CASSRLTGTSSDEQYF. The genes are TRBV7-9 and TRBJ2-5; 8 nucleotides line up with TRBD2. The CDR3 sequence is 16 residues long. The germline CDR1 and CDR2 sequences are SEHNR and FQNEAQ (reference sequence). V gave up 5 bases and J gave up 11 bases; unmatched junction bases: 19.

The rearrangement uses TRBV4-3 and TRBJ1-2; the D gene is possibly TRBD1 (5 bases). CDR3 length: 15 residues. V was trimmed by 0 bases and J by 4 bases, leaving 12 bases between them. Germline V lookup: CDR1 LGHNA, CDR2 YSLEER. CDR3 loop: CASSQESQGSYGYTF. The CDR3 nucleotides read TGCGCCAGCAGCCAAGAAAGTCAGGGCAGCTATGGCTACACCTTC.

The V call is TRBV12-5, the J call TRBJ2-5, with D perhaps TRBD1 (5 bases). Germline values: CDR1 LGHNT, CDR2 FRNRAP. The CDR3 is 14 amino acids. Trimming took off 0 bases at V and 4 bases at J, with 9 bases between the two ends. This chain's CDR3 is CASGLVGVGETQYF. For the CDR3, the DNA is TGTGCTAGTGGTTTGGTAGGGGTGGGAGAGACCCAGTACTTC.

This rearrangement joins TRBV30 to TRBJ2-2, with D hard to call. Germline V gives CDR1 GTSNPN, CDR2 SVGIG (reference sequence). The CDR3 has 12 residues. The V end was cut by 1 base, the J end by 6 bases, with 6 bases between. The DNA for the CDR3 is TGTGCCTGGAGTGACGTGGCCGGGGAGCTGTTTTTT. Translating it yields CAWSDVAGELFF. The whole variable domain, filled in from reference TRBV30 and TRBJ2-2, reads SQTIHQWPATLVQPVGSPLSLECTVEGTSNPNLYWYRQAAGRGLQLLFYSVGIGQISSEVPQNLSASRPQDRQFILSSKKLLLSDSGFYLCAWSDVAGELFFGEGSRLTVL.

This clonotype was seen only a few times. The rearrangement links TRBV20-1 to TRBJ2-7, with D perhaps being TRBD1 or TRBD2 (5 bases each). The CDR3 is 16 amino acids. V was clipped by 0 bases and J by 4 bases, with 19 bases between them. Germline V lookup: CDR1 DFQATT, CDR2 SNEGSKA (reference sequence). CDR3 nucleotides: TGCAGTGCTAGAGATCGTATCACTGGGGACCTATACGAGCAGTACTTC. Translation gives CSARDRITGDLYEQYF.

Comments on this clonotype: The junction departs from the called germline gene at one end, perhaps through a read error. The chain carries TRBV5-5 and TRBJ2-6; maybe TRBD1 (7 bases). CDR1 is SGHKS and CDR2 is YYEKEE in the germline V gene (reference sequence). The CDR3 contains 15 residues. CDR3 in amino acids: CASSPEGAGANVPTF. CDR3 DNA: TGTGCCAGCAGCCCGGAGGGGGCTGGGGCCAACGTCCCGACTTTC. Variable domain in full (rest from reference TRBV5-5 and TRBJ2-6): DAGVTQSPTHLIKTRGQQVTLRCSPISGHKSVSWYQQVLGQGPQFIFQYYEKEERGRGNFPDRFSARQFPNYSSELNVNALLLGDSALYLCASSPEGAGANVPTFGAGSRLTVL.

Concerning this clonotype: Germline and junction disagree at one end, which may indicate a read error. The V call is TRBV2, the J call TRBJ2-3, with unresolved D. The CDR3 contains 12 residues. In germline, CDR1 is SNHLY, CDR2 FYNNEI. The CDR3 sequence is CVSSDHTDTQYF. In DNA form, the CDR3 reads TGTGTCAGCAGTGACCACACAGATACGCAGTATTTT.

The chain links TRBV20-1 to TRBJ1-2; D gene unclear. Trimming shortened V by 7 bases and J by 6 bases, and 12 bases separated the two germline ends. This CDR3 contains 11 residues. Germline CDR1 is DFQATT and CDR2 is SNEGSKA (reference sequence). The CDR3 reads CSVRAHDGYTF. CDR3 nucleotide sequence: TGCAGTGTGCGGGCTCACGATGGCTACACCTTC.

The chain combines TRBV6-1 with TRBJ2-6; 8 bases line up with TRBD1. This CDR3 spans 19 amino acids. The junction had 15 bases not matched to a gene; V was cut back by 4 bases and J by 4 bases. CDR1 is MNHNS and CDR2 is SASEGT in the germline V gene. The CDR3, as DNA: TGTGCCAGCAGTGCCCGGGACAGGATCTTTCTCCGAGGGGCCAACGTCCTGACTTTC. It is translated as CASSARDRIFLRGANVLTF.

This clonotype was counted a few times. This chain uses TRBV20-1 with TRBJ2-5; TRBD2 matches 11 bases. J lost 3 bases, V lost 5 bases, and 8 bases had no gene match. The CDR3 runs to 15 residues. Germline V gives CDR1 DFQATT, CDR2 SNEGSKA (reference sequence). The DNA for the CDR3 is TGCAGTGCTCAGACGGCTAGCGGGGGGAAAGAGACCCAGTACTTC. Translated: CSAQTASGGKETQYF.

V is TRBV7-2 and J is TRBJ1-2; 10 positions match TRBD1. The CDR3 is 14 residues long. The trim removed 1 base at V and 7 bases at J, leaving 3 bases unmatched. CDR1 SGHTA and CDR2 FQGNSA come from the germline V gene. This CDR3 is CASSLVGTGAGYTF. For the CDR3, the DNA is TGTGCCAGCAGCTTAGTGGGGACAGGGGCTGGCTACACCTTC.

In DNA, the CDR3 is TGTGCCAGCAAGGATGATCAGCCCCAGCATTTT. It yields the protein CASKDDQPQHF. V gene TRBV28 combines with J gene TRBJ1-5; no definite D call. The V gene's germline CDR1 is MDHEN and CDR2 SYDVKM. This CDR3 region has 11 residues. Trimming took off 7 bases at V and 5 bases at J, with 6 bases between the two ends.

A word on this clonotype: A much larger clone differs by one base, so this may be a read error. The J gene is TRBJ1-2, the V gene TRBV4-1; D might be TRBD1 (5 bases). This CDR3 spans 15 amino acids. Germline V gives CDR1 MGHRA, CDR2 YSYEKL. The ends were cut back, 4 bases at V and 0 bases at J, with 12 bases in the middle. The DNA of the CDR3 is TGCGCCAGCAGCCTAGAGCCAGGGACTAACTATGGCTACACCTTC. This gives the protein CASSLEPGTNYGYTF.

This chain connects TRBV6-5 to TRBJ2-1, with D uncertain. Trimming stripped 5 bases from V and 14 bases from J, with 16 bases between. The CDR3 consists of 12 residues. Germline V CDR1 and CDR2: MNHEY, SVGAGI. For the CDR3, the DNA is TGTGCCAGCAGTAACACACGGAGTGAAGAGTTCTTC. This encodes CASSNTRSEEFF.

As for this clonotype: A much larger clone lies a single base off, so this may be a read error. This chain joins TRBV6-6 and TRBJ2-5, with a possible D match to TRBD1 (5 bases). The CDR3 has 14 amino acids. From germline, CDR1 is MNHNY and CDR2 SVGAGI (reference sequence). CDR3 amino acids: CASRYSDSQETQYF. Written as DNA, the CDR3 is TGTGCCAGCAGGTACTCCGACAGCCAAGAGACCCAGTACTTC.